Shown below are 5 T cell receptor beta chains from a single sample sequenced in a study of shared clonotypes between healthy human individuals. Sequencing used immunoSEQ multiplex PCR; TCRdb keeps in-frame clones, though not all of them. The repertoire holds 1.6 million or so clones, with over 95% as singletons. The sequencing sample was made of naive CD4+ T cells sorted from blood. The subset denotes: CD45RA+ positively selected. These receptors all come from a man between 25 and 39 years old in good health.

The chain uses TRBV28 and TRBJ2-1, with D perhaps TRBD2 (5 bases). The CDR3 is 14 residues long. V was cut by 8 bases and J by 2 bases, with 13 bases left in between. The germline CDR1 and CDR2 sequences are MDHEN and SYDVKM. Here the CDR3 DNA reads TGTGCCAGCCGAGCGGAGGCTGCCTACAATGAGCAGTTCTTC. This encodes CASRAEAAYNEQFF.

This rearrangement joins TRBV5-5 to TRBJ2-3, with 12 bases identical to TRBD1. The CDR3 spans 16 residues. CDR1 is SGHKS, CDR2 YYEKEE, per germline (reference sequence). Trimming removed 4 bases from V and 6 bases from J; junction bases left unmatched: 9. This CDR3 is CASSLSPGQGADTQYF. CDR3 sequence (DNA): TGTGCCAGCAGCCTCTCCCCGGGACAGGGGGCGGATACGCAGTATTTT.

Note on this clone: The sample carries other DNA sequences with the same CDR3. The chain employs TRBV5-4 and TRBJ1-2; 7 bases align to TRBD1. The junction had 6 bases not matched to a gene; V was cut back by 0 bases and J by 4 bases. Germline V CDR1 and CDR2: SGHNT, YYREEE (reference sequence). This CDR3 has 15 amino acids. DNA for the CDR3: TGTGCCAGCAGCTTGGCGGGTCAGGGGGGCTATGGCTACACCTTC. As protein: CASSLAGQGGYGYTF. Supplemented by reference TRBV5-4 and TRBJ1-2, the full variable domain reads ETGVTQSPTHLIKTRGQQVTLRCSSQSGHNTVSWYQQALGQGPQFIFQYYREEENGRGNFPPRFSGLQFPNYSSELNVNALELDDSALYLCASSLAGQGGYGYTFGSGTRLTVV.

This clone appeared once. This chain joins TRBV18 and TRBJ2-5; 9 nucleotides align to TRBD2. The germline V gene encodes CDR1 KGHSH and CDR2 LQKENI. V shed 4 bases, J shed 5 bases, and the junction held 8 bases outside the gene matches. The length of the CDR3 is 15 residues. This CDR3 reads CASSHGTSSTETQYF. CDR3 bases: TGTGCCAGCTCACACGGGACTAGCTCTACGGAGACCCAGTACTTC.

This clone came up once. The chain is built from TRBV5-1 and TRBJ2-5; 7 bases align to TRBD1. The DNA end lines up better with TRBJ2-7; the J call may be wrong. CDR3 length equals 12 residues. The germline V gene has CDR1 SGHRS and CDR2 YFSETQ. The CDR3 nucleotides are TGCGCCAGCAGCTTCGACAGGGACGAGCAGTACTTC. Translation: CASSFDRDEQYF.